This TCR beta chain was identified during a study of blood T cell repertoires in COVID-19. Study details: Specimens from acute and convalescent COVID-19 originated in the United States, Italy and Spain. PBMCs, B-cell-depleted T cells, or T cells provided the cDNA or gDNA that made up the material.

Authors' processing steps: Amplification of reference gene primers provided the estimated nucleated cell counts. Repertoires were generated with immunoSEQ multiplex PCR, while TCRdb's copy carries only in-frame clones and drops some. The V and J calls and clone size were taken over from that table, and D and trimming were inferred from the DNA. Here the sample spans about 28,000 clones, 84% being singletons. This CDR3 has 11 residues. V lost 7 bases and J lost 7, with 10 bases in between. Germline CDR1 is SNHLY and CDR2 is FYNNEI. This sequence originates from an older man with active COVID-19. This chain links TRBV2 with TRBJ1-2, with D unclear. What was sequenced was peripheral blood. The CDR3 sequence: CASNLDTGYTF. DNA of the CDR3: TGTGCCAGCAACCTCGACACTGGCTACACCTTC.